A selection of T cell receptor beta chains follows, all from one sample in a study of cytomegalovirus exposure and HLA in healthy donors. Assay used: immunoSEQ multiplex PCR; TCRdb lists only in-frame clones, some missing. The sample records 150,000 to 200,000 clones, less than 90% being singletons. Sequenced sample: PBMCs. Receptors originate from a girl under three years old in good health and CMV-seronegative. The CDR3 runs from the conserved cysteine through the conserved F or W. A D gene is named only where the DNA matches it firmly. Size tells how often a clone was seen (once, few, many) or the class of an expanded clone, and some rows leave it out.

DNA: TGTGCCAGCAGTTTATCGTTTAGAGGGGGGGAGTATTTT
CDR3: CASSLSFRGGEYF
J: TRBJ2-3
size: -
V: TRBV27
D: -

DNA: TGTGCCAGCAGCGTGGGCCCACAAAGATACGAGCAGTACTTC
CDR3: CASSVGPQRYEQYF
J: TRBJ2-7
size: -
V: TRBV9
D: -

DNA: TGTGCCAGCAGTGGGCGAGGGGGCCATCAGCCCCAGCATTTT
CDR3: CASSGRGGHQPQHF
J: TRBJ1-5
size: -
V: TRBV2
D: TRBD1

DNA: TGTGCCAGCAGCGCACTAGCGGGGCCCACAGATACGCAGTATTTT
CDR3: CASSALAGPTDTQYF
J: TRBJ2-3
size: -
V: TRBV5-4
D: TRBD2

DNA: TGCGCCAGCAGCCAGGACGTCCAGGAGGATGGCAATCAGCCCCAGCATTTT
CDR3: CASSQDVQEDGNQPQHF
J: TRBJ1-5
size: -
V: TRBV4-3
D: -

DNA: TGTGCCAGCAGGCGGGCGAACACTGAAGCTTTCTTT
CDR3: CASRRANTEAFF
J: TRBJ1-1
size: few
V: TRBV11-2
D: -

DNA: TGTGCCAGCAGCTTACGCCCGGACAGCTACGAGCAGTACTTC
CDR3: CASSLRPDSYEQYF
J: TRBJ2-7
size: -
V: TRBV7-3
D: -

DNA: TGTGCCAGCAGACCACAGGGGGTAACTGAAGCTTTCTTT
CDR3: CASRPQGVTEAFF
J: TRBJ1-1
size: -
V: TRBV27
D: TRBD1

DNA: TGTGCCAGCAGTGACGGGACTAGGTACGAGCAGTACTTC
CDR3: CASSDGTRYEQYF
J: TRBJ2-7
size: -
V: TRBV6-4
D: TRBD2

DNA: TGTGCCAGCAGCCGGGGGGGCCTGAGCCAAGAGACCCAGTACTTC
CDR3: CASSRGGLSQETQYF
J: TRBJ2-5
size: few
V: TRBV7-2
D: TRBD2

DNA: TGTGCCAGCTCACGACAATACAGGTTCGCTAGCACAGATACGCAGTATTTT
CDR3: CASSRQYRFASTDTQYF
J: TRBJ2-3
size: -
V: TRBV18
D: -

DNA: TGTGCCTGGAGCCGGGGGTTTTTGAACACTGAAGCTTTCTTT
CDR3: CAWSRGFLNTEAFF
J: TRBJ1-1
size: -
V: TRBV30
D: -

DNA: TGTGCCAGCAGCGCGGGGGACAGGGGCACAAATCAGCCCCAGCATTTT
CDR3: CASSAGDRGTNQPQHF
J: TRBJ1-5
size: -
V: TRBV7-6
D: TRBD1

DNA: TGTGCCAGCAGCCATGGGCAGGGGTCCTACAATGAGCAGTTCTTC
CDR3: CASSHGQGSYNEQFF
J: TRBJ2-1
size: -
V: TRBV6-5
D: -

DNA: TGTGCCAGCAAAGCTAGCGGGAGAGTCCAGACCCAGTACTTC
CDR3: CASKASGRVQTQYF
J: TRBJ2-5
size: -
V: TRBV21-1
D: -

DNA: TGCGCCAGCAGCTTGAGGCTAGCGGGGGATCAAACAGATACGCAGTATTTT
CDR3: CASSLRLAGDQTDTQYF
J: TRBJ2-3
size: -
V: TRBV5-1
D: TRBD2

DNA: TGTGCCAGCAGTGCGACAGTCCTTAATGAAAAACTGTTTTTT
CDR3: CASSATVLNEKLFF
J: TRBJ1-4
size: -
V: TRBV6-1
D: -

DNA: TGCAGTGCGGCACAGGGTGGAGCTTTCTTT
CDR3: CSAAQGGAFF
J: TRBJ1-1
size: -
V: TRBV20-1
D: -

DNA: TGTGCCAGCCGAGGACAGCCCGGCCATGGCTACACCTTC
CDR3: CASRGQPGHGYTF
J: TRBJ1-2
size: -
V: TRBV2
D: -

DNA: TGTGCCAGCAGCCTCGGCGGGAGGGCCCACAATGAGCAGTTCTTC
CDR3: CASSLGGRAHNEQFF
J: TRBJ2-1
size: -
V: TRBV19
D: TRBD2

DNA: TGTGCCAGCAGCTTACTGGCAGGGAGGGCTACCGAGCAGTACTTC
CDR3: CASSLLAGRATEQYF
J: TRBJ2-7
size: -
V: TRBV5-5
D: TRBD2

DNA: TGTGCCAGTAGCGGGGGGCTCTACAATGAGCAGTTCTTC
CDR3: CASSGGLYNEQFF
J: TRBJ2-1
size: -
V: TRBV6-5
D: TRBD2

DNA: TGTGCCAGCAGCCTACTAGGGACTAGCGACGACAATGAGCAGTTCTTC
CDR3: CASSLLGTSDDNEQFF
J: TRBJ2-1
size: -
V: TRBV11-3
D: TRBD2

DNA: TGTGCCACCAGCAGAGAAACAGGCGCCTACGAGCAGTACTTC
CDR3: CATSRETGAYEQYF
J: TRBJ2-7
size: -
V: TRBV15
D: -

DNA: TGCGCCAGCAGCTTGGAGGGCAGGGATAATTCACCCCTCCACTTT
CDR3: CASSLEGRDNSPLHF
J: TRBJ1-6
size: -
V: TRBV5-1
D: -

DNA: TGTGCCACCAGCAGGGATCGGGTTTATGGCTACACCTTC
CDR3: CATSRDRVYGYTF
J: TRBJ1-2
size: -
V: TRBV15
D: -

DNA: TGTGCCAGCAGTGCCGGGACTAGCGGCACAGATACGCAGTATTTT
CDR3: CASSAGTSGTDTQYF
J: TRBJ2-3
size: -
V: TRBV6-4
D: TRBD2

DNA: TGCGCCAGCTCCCCAGGGCGACTCTCCTACGAGCAGTACTTC
CDR3: CASSPGRLSYEQYF
J: TRBJ2-7
size: -
V: TRBV10-1
D: -

DNA: TGCGCCAGCAGCCCGAGGCGGGGAGCCTACGAGCAGTACTTC
CDR3: CASSPRRGAYEQYF
J: TRBJ2-7
size: -
V: TRBV4-1
D: -

DNA: TGTGCTAGTGGTTTGGTGCGGCAGCGTAACACCGGGGAGCTGTTTTTT
CDR3: CASGLVRQRNTGELFF
J: TRBJ2-2
size: -
V: TRBV12-5
D: -

DNA: TGTGCCAGCAGCGTAGGCACTAGCGAAGTCTACGAGCAGTACTTC
CDR3: CASSVGTSEVYEQYF
J: TRBJ2-7
size: -
V: TRBV9
D: TRBD2

DNA: TGTGCCAGCGCTAAATGGGGCCTGAGCACCGGGGAGCTGTTTTTT
CDR3: CASAKWGLSTGELFF
J: TRBJ2-2
size: -
V: TRBV6-5
D: -

DNA: TGTGCCAGCAGCTTTTCTCGATCGGATCGGGGTGGAGGAAAACTGTTTTTT
CDR3: CASSFSRSDRGGGKLFF
J: TRBJ1-4
size: -
V: TRBV7-9
D: -